This TCR beta chain was sequenced in a study of Graves' ophthalmopathy and Graves' hyperthyroidism. General study findings and limits: A model built from 13 signatures distinguished ophthalmopathy from stable hyperthyroidism with approximately 89% sensitivity and approximately 82% specificity.

RNA transcripts yielded amplified TCR beta CDR3 regions. Amplification began with first-round RT-PCR using HTBI primers, then second-round multiplex PCR was performed. TCRdb recomputed calls from the multiplex PCR reads with MiXCR, one row per CDR3 protein. The sample holds 200,000 to 250,000 distinct CDR3 sequences, 20% to 25% seen once. This clonotype was observed at least ten times. Antigen unknown. The sequenced sample consisted of peripheral blood. This TCR was sampled from a woman in her forties or fifties with Graves' ophthalmopathy.

The CDR3 region has the DNA TGTGCCAGCAGCTTGCGACAGAACACTGAAGCTTTCTTT. Translating gives CASSLRQNTEAFF. The chain carries TRBV7-8 and TRBJ1-1, with no clear D. Trimming left V 3 bases short and J 1 base short, with 6 bases between. The CDR3 sequence is 13 residues long. Germline CDR1 and CDR2: SGHVS and FQNEAQ.